These 17 T cell receptor beta chains were all obtained from the same sample, sequenced in a study of blood T cell repertoires in COVID-19. The repertoire was sequenced with immunoSEQ multiplex PCR; TCRdb's copy has only in-frame clones and lacks some. The table lists some 270,000 clones, roughly 80% of them singletons. The sequencing sample was made of peripheral blood. The receptors originated from a person aged 70 to 85 with COVID-19, enrolled during active disease.

The CDR3 protein is CASSFGQGGNEQFF. In nucleotides, the CDR3 is TGTGCCAGCAGCTTTGGGCAGGGAGGGAATGAGCAGTTCTTC. The rearrangement joins TRBV11-3 to TRBJ2-1, with TRBD2 identical over 7 bases. There are 14 residues in the CDR3. V shed 3 bases, J shed 7 bases, and the junction held 6 bases outside the gene matches. Looked up from germline, CDR1 is SGHNT and CDR2 is YENEEA.

This rearrangement joins TRBV9 to TRBJ2-1, with D uncertain. CDR3 length: 14 amino acids. Trimming took off 1 base at V and 4 bases at J, with 9 bases between the two ends. CDR1 SGDLS and CDR2 YYNGEE come from the germline V gene. CDR3 in DNA: TGTGCCAGCAGCGTAAGAGGAGATTACAATGAGCAGTTCTTC. Protein product: CASSVRGDYNEQFF.

The chain carries TRBV6-2 or TRBV6-3 and TRBJ2-3; no firm D call. The CDR3 spans 11 residues. Germline V gene data show CDR1 as MNHEY and CDR2 as SVGEGT. Trimming removed 6 bases at V and 5 bases at J, with 6 bases between. The CDR3, as DNA: TGTGCCAGCAGCTCCCTAGATACGCAGTATTTT. Amino acids: CASSSLDTQYF.

The chain carries TRBV2 and TRBJ2-5, with TRBD1 matching 8 bases. The CDR3 consists of 15 residues. CDR1 SNHLY and CDR2 FYNNEI come from the germline V gene. J was trimmed by 3 bases and V by 2 bases; bases with no gene match: 5. In nucleotides, the CDR3 is TGTGCCAGCAGTGAACTTGGGACAGGCAAAGAGACCCAGTACTTC. Its translation: CASSELGTGKETQYF. Together with reference TRBV2 and TRBJ2-5, the CDR3 gives the full variable domain: EPEVTQTPSHQVTQMGQEVILRCVPISNHLYFYWYRQILGQKVEFLVSFYNNEISEKSEIFDDQFSVERPDGSNFTLKIRSTKLEDSAMYFCASSELGTGKETQYFGPGTRLLVL.

The chain is built from TRBV19 and TRBJ1-1; D is unclear. Trimming removed 6 bases at V and 1 base at J, with 15 bases between. The CDR3 is made up of 15 amino acids. Germline values: CDR1 LNHDA, CDR2 SQIVND (reference sequence). The CDR3 DNA sequence: TGTGCCAGTAGGACCCCTCGGGTTAAGAACACTGAAGCTTTCTTT. Its translation: CASRTPRVKNTEAFF.

The J gene is TRBJ2-1, the V gene TRBV7-2, with TRBD1 matching 9 bases. Germline CDR1 SGHTA, CDR2 FQGNSA. The junction had 1 base not matched to a gene; V was cut back by 4 bases and J by 0 bases. The CDR3 has 15 residues. The CDR3, as DNA: TGTGCCAGCAGCTGGGACAGGGTCTCCTACAATGAGCAGTTCTTC. This codes for CASSWDRVSYNEQFF.

This chain joins TRBV4-1 and TRBJ1-1; no definite D call. V lost 4 bases and J 6 bases, leaving 9 bases between the germline ends. Germline lookup yields CDR1 MGHRA and CDR2 YSYEKL. The CDR3 has 12 residues. The CDR3 DNA reads as TGCGCCAGCAGCCTCGCGCGATCTGAAGCTTTCTTT. Translated, it gives CASSLARSEAFF.

The chain uses TRBV27 and TRBJ1-6; no definite D call. The CDR3 is 14 residues long. V was shortened by 3 bases and J by 7 bases, with 10 bases between the two germline ends. The germline V gene has CDR1 MNHEY and CDR2 SMNVEV (reference sequence). CDR3 sequence reads: CASSFAGRNSPLHF. Written as DNA, the CDR3 is TGTGCCAGCAGTTTCGCGGGTAGGAATTCACCCCTCCACTTT.

This clone was found once. This rearrangement joins TRBV2 to TRBJ2-2; 10 nucleotides align to TRBD2. V trimming: 8 bases; J trimming: 4 bases; junction bases outside the gene matches: 1. The CDR3 sequence is 13 residues long. CDR1 and CDR2 from the germline V gene are SNHLY and FYNNEI. CDR3 loop: CASERGGTGELFF. Written as DNA, the CDR3 is TGTGCCAGCGAGCGGGGGGGCACCGGGGAGCTGTTTTTT. Variable domain in full (rest from reference TRBV2 and TRBJ2-2): EPEVTQTPSHQVTQMGQEVILRCVPISNHLYFYWYRQILGQKVEFLVSFYNNEISEKSEIFDDQFSVERPDGSNFTLKIRSTKLEDSAMYFCASERGGTGELFFGEGSRLTVL.

Note on this clone: The sample holds other DNA sequences that translate to the same CDR3. The J gene is TRBJ2-7, the V gene TRBV19; D is unclear. The V and J ends lost 4 bases and 0 bases respectively, with 4 bases between them. Germline CDR1 is LNHDA and CDR2 is SQIVND (reference sequence). This CDR3 is 12 amino acids long. CDR3 in DNA: TGTGCCAGTAGTACAGGCTCCTACGAGCAGTACTTC. Protein product: CASSTGSYEQYF.

V and J are TRBV5-6 and TRBJ2-2; the D is unclear. Germline V lookup: CDR1 SGHDT, CDR2 YYEEEE. V was trimmed by 3 bases and J by 6 bases, leaving 9 bases between them. This CDR3 is 13 amino acids long. Written as DNA, the CDR3 is TGTGCCAGCAGCTCCTATCAACCCGGGGAGCTGTTTTTT. This sequence encodes CASSSYQPGELFF.

The CDR3: CASSQVEPHSAFF. The CDR3 bases are TGTGCCAGCAGCCAAGTAGAGCCCCACTCAGCTTTCTTT. This chain uses TRBV14 with TRBJ1-1; D is unclear. Trimming removed 1 base at V and 10 bases at J, with 13 bases between. CDR3 length equals 13 residues. Germline-derived CDR1 and CDR2 are SGHDN and FVKESK. The full variable domain, its missing parts supplied by reference TRBV14 and TRBJ1-1, is EAGVTQFPSHSVIEKGQTVTLRCDPISGHDNLYWYRRVMGKEIKFLLHFVKESKQDESGMPNNRFLAERTGGTYSTLKVQPAELEDSGVYFCASSQVEPHSAFFGQGTRLTVV.

The V and J genes are TRBV19 and TRBJ1-6; D gene unclear. Germline CDR1 LNHDA, CDR2 SQIVND (reference sequence). The CDR3 loop spans 14 amino acids. The V end lost 1 base, the J end lost 10 bases, and 11 bases lay between the germline ends. CDR3 residues: CASSIAAGFSPLHF. CDR3 nucleotides: TGTGCCAGTAGTATAGCGGCGGGATTCTCACCCCTCCACTTT.

This sequence joins TRBV11-2 and TRBJ2-7; maybe TRBD2 (5 bases). Trimming removed 2 bases from V and 5 bases from J, with 10 bases in between. This CDR3 region has 13 residues. CDR1 and CDR2 (germline): SGHAT, FQNNGV. CDR3 sequence reads: CASSLINGDEQYF. The CDR3 nucleotides are TGTGCCAGCAGCTTAATCAACGGGGACGAGCAGTACTTC.

On this clone: The same CDR3 also results from other DNA sequences found in this sample. The V gene is TRBV6-5, the J gene TRBJ1-1, with 8 bases matching TRBD1. Germline trimming cut 2 bases from V and 1 base from J; bases unmatched to any gene: 3. The CDR3 covers 15 residues. CDR1 and CDR2 (germline): MNHEY, SVGAGI. CDR3 region: CASSYGTGPNTEAFF. Here the CDR3 DNA reads TGTGCCAGCAGTTACGGGACAGGACCGAACACTGAAGCTTTCTTT.

The gene calls are TRBV7-3 and TRBJ1-2, with 8 bases aligning to TRBD1. CDR3 size: 14 residues. Losses at the gene ends were 2 bases for V and 5 bases for J; bases not matched to a gene: 4. Germline CDR1 and CDR2: SGHTA and FQGTGA. The CDR3 DNA is TGTGCCAGCAGCTTATCAGGACAGGGATATGGCTACACCTTC. Its translation is CASSLSGQGYGYTF.

The gene calls are TRBV2 and TRBJ2-7; TRBD2 aligns across 8 bases. Germline trimming cut 8 bases from V and 4 bases from J; bases unmatched to any gene: 10. Germline CDR1 reads SNHLY; CDR2 reads FYNNEI. This CDR3 is built from 14 residues. The CDR3 loop reads CASLSTSASYEQYF. The CDR3 coding sequence is TGTGCCAGCCTGTCGACTAGCGCCTCTTACGAGCAGTACTTC.